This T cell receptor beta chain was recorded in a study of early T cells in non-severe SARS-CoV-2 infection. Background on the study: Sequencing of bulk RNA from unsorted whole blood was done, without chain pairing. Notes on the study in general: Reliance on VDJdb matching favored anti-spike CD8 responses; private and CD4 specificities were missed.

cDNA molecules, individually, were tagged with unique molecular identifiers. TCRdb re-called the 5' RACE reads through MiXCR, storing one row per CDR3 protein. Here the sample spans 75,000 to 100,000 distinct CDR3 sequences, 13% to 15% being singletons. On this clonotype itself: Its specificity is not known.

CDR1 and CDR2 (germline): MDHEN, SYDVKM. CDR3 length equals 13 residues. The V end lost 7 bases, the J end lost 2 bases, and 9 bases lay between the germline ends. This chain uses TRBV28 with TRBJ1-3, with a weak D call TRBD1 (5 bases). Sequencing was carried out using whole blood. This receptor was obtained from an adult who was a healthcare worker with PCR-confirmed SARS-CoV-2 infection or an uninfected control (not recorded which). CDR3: CASKRTPGNTIYF. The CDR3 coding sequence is TGTGCCAGCAAACGGACACCTGGAAACACCATATATTTT.